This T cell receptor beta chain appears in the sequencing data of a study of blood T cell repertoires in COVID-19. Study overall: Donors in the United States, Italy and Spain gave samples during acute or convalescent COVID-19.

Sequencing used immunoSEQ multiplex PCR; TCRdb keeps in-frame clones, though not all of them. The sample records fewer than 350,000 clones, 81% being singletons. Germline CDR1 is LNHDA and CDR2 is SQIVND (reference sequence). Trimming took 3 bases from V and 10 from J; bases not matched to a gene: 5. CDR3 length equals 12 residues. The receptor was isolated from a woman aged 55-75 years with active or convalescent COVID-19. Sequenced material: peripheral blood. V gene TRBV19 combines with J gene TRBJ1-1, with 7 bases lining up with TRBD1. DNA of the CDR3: TGTGCCAGTAGTATTTTTTCAGGGGGAGCTTTCTTT. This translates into CASSIFSGGAFF. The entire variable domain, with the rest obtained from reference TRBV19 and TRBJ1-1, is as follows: DGGITQSPKYLFRKEGQNVTLSCEQNLNHDAMYWYRQDPGQGLRLIYYSQIVNDFQKGDIAEGYSVSREKKESFPLTVTSAQKNPTAFYLCASSIFSGGAFFGQGTRLTVV.